This entry features one TCR beta chain sequence. The antigen remains undetermined. This CDR3 region has 14 residues. CDR1 and CDR2 from the germline V gene are SGHTA and FQGNSA. J gave up 6 bases and V 4 bases, and 6 bases lay outside the gene matches. The authors ran a second PCR of about 6 to 11 cycles using a sample-barcoded 5' primer and a J-beta primer mix. Every cDNA molecule bore a tag from a template-switch adaptor containing 12 random nucleotides. Each CDR3 protein is one row after TCRdb ran MiXCR on the 5' RACE reads. The sample has some 920,000 distinct CDR3 sequences; roughly half are singletons. These data come from a study of blood T cells in healthy people across ages. Study results and caveats: Without sorted subsets, naive and antigen-experienced compartments could not be conclusively compared. Versus aged donors, long-lived donors had higher diversity and more naive CD4+ cells.

In terms of origin and age, donors were healthy Caucasian individuals from Russia aged 6 to 90. This receptor was taken from a woman aged 60 to 75 in good health. The sample consisted of blood. The genes are TRBV7-2 and TRBJ1-5; 7 positions match TRBD1. This CDR3 reads CASSSRKGAQPQHF. CDR3 coding DNA: TGTGCCAGCAGCTCCCGAAAGGGGGCTCAGCCCCAGCATTTT.